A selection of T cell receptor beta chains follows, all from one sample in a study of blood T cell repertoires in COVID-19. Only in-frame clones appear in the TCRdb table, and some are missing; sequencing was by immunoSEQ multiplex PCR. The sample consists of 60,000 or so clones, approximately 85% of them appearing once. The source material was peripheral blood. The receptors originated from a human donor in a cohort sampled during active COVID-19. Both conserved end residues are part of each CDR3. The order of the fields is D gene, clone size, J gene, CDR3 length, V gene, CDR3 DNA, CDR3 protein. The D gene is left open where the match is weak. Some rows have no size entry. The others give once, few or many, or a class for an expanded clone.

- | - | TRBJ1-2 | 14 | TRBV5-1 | TGCGCCAGCAGCTCGACTCCGGGGTACGATGGCTACACCTTC | CASSSTPGYDGYTF
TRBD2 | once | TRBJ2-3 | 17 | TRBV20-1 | TGCAGTGCTAGTTTCGCGGGGGGACCGACTAGCACAGATACGCAGTATTTT | CSASFAGGPTSTDTQYF
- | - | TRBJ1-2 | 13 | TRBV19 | TGTGCCAGTAACGAGGGCCTCTTCAGTGGCTACACCTTC | CASNEGLFSGYTF
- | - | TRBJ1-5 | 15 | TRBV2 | TGTGCCAGCGCCGGATTCATTCGGGGCAATCAGCCCCAGCATTTT | CASAGFIRGNQPQHF
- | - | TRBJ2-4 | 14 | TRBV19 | TGTGCCAGTAGTATAGGAGGAGAACCAAACATTCAGTACTTC | CASSIGGEPNIQYF
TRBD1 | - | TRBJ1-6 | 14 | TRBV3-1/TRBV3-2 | TGTGCCAGCAGCCAGGGGGACAGTCATTCACCCCTCCACTTT | CASSQGDSHSPLHF
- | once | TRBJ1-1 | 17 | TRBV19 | TGTGCCAGTAGTATAGATCTCATTCGCGTAAGGAACACTGAAGCTTTCTTT | CASSIDLIRVRNTEAFF
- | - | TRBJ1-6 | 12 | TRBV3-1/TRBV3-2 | TGTGCCAGCAGCCAAGGAAGGGGGACCCTCCACTTT | CASSQGRGTLHF
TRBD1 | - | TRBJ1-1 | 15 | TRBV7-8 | TGTGCCAGCAGCCTGGGACAGGGATGGGGCACTGAAGCTTTCTTT | CASSLGQGWGTEAFF
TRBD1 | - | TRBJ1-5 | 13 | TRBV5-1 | TGCGCCAGCAGCTTAACAGGGGATCAGCCCCAGCATTTT | CASSLTGDQPQHF
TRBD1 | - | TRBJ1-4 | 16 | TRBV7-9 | TGTGCCAGCAGCTCCATAACGACAGGGTTTGGTGAAAAACTGTTTTTT | CASSSITTGFGEKLFF
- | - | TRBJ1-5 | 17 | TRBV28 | TGTGCCAGCAGTTTACCCCCAACAGATCCCCTCCCCCAGCCCCAGCATTTT | CASSLPPTDPLPQPQHF
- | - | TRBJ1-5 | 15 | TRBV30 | TGTGCCTGGAGTCTAACTTCAGGGTACGTCCAGCCCCAGCATTTT | CAWSLTSGYVQPQHF
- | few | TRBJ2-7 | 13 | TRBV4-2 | TGTGCCAGCAGCCGAACAGGGTCCTACGAGCAGTACTTC | CASSRTGSYEQYF
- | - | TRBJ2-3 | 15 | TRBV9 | TGTGCCAGCAGCGTAACGGCCGACAGGTCAGATACGCAGTATTTT | CASSVTADRSDTQYF
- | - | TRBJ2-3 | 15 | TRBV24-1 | TGTGCCACCCTCCCCGAGGGTACTAGCACAGATACGCAGTATTTT | CATLPEGTSTDTQYF
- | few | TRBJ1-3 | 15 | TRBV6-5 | TGTGCCAGCAGTAAGACAGGAGACGTTGGAAACACCATATATTTT | CASSKTGDVGNTIYF
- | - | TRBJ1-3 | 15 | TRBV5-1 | TGCGCCAGCAGCTTGGAGGGGGGGACTGGAAACACCATATATTTT | CASSLEGGTGNTIYF
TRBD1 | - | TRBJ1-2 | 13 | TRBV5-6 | TGTGCCAGCAGCATAGGGACAGGGAATGGCTACACCTTC | CASSIGTGNGYTF
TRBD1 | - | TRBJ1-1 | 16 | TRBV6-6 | TGTGCCAGCAGTTCTGCCCGGACGGACAGGGGGGTTGAAGCTTTCTTT | CASSSARTDRGVEAFF
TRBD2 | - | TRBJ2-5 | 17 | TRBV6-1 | TGTGCCAGCAGTGAATTATATGGGGGGGGGTCGAGGGAGACCCAGTACTTC | CASSELYGGGSRETQYF
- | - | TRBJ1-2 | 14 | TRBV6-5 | TGTGCCAGCAAGGGTGGGGTGGGGGGCTATGGCTACACCTTC | CASKGGVGGYGYTF
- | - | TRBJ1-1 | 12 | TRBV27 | TGTGCCAGCAGTTTCTTGGGAGAAGGGGCTTTCTTT | CASSFLGEGAFF
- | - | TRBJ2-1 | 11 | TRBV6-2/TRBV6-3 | TGTGCCAGCAGTTTTGCCTACGAGCAGTTCTTC | CASSFAYEQFF
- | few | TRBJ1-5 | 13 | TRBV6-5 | TGTGCCAGCAAGCGGACGGGCGATCAGCCCCAGCATTTT | CASKRTGDQPQHF
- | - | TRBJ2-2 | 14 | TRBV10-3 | TGTGCCATCACCAGGACAGAGAACACCGGGGAGCTGTTTTTT | CAITRTENTGELFF
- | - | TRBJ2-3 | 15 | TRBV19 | TGTGCCAGTAAACAGGACCCACGTAGCACAGATACGCAGTATTTT | CASKQDPRSTDTQYF
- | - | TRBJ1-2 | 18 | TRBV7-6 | TGTGCCAGCGGTTCGAATCGGAGGGGGGGAGCACGAGACTATGGCTACACCTTC | CASGSNRRGGARDYGYTF
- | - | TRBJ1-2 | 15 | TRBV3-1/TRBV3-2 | TGTGCCAGCAGCCCGGACAGCCTGAATCTCTATGGCTACACCTTC | CASSPDSLNLYGYTF
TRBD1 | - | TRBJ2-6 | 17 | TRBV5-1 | TGCGCCAGCAGCCGGGACAGCCCTTTCTCTGGGGCCAACGTCCTGACTTTC | CASSRDSPFSGANVLTF
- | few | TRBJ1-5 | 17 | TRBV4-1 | TGCGCCAGCAGCCAAGATACAGCGGCTGGAGGCGCGGGGCCCCAGCATTTT | CASSQDTAAGGAGPQHF
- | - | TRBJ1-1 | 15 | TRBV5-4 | TGTGCCAGCAGCTTGGCGAGAAGATCGGACACTGAAGCTTTCTTT | CASSLARRSDTEAFF
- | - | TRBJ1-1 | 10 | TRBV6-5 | TGTGCCACTACCCTTCATCCGGCTTTCTTT | CATTLHPAFF
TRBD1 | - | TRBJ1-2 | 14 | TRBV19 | TGTGCCAGTAGTAGGGACAGGGGAGGGTATGGCTACACCTTC | CASSRDRGGYGYTF
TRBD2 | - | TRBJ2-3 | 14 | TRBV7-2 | TGTGCCAGCAGCTCGGGACTAGCTTCCGATACGCAGTATTTT | CASSSGLASDTQYF
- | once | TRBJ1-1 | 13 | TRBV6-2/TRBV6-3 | TGTGCCAGCAGTTACTATGGAGACACTGAAGCTTTCTTT | CASSYYGDTEAFF
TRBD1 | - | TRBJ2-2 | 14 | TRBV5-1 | TGCGCCAGCAGTCCAGGGGGAGAGTCCGGGGAGCTGTTTTTT | CASSPGGESGELFF